The subject of this entry is one T cell receptor (beta chain). The CDR3 loop spans 15 amino acids. Germline V gene data show CDR1 as SGHVS and CDR2 as FQNEAQ. Trimming took 2 bases from V and 4 from J; bases not matched to a gene: 4. This table comes from immunoSEQ multiplex PCR, and its TCRdb copy is limited to in-frame clones, with some not included. The sample includes roughly 120,000 clones, approximately 94% of them seen just once. The data originate from a study of T cell changes during pregnancy in multiple sclerosis. The rearrangement joins TRBV7-8 to TRBJ1-1; 10 bases are a match to TRBD1. This clonotype was obtained from a female donor with multiple sclerosis, enrolled in a pregnancy study. Sequenced here: peripheral blood, sampled before pregnancy. The DNA for the CDR3 is TGTGCCAGCAGCTTACCGACAGGGGGCGGCACTGAAGCTTTCTTT. Protein product: CASSLPTGGGTEAFF. Variable domain in full (rest from reference TRBV7-8 and TRBJ1-1): GAGVSQSPRYKVAKRGQDVALRCDPISGHVSLFWYQQALGQGPEFLTYFQNEAQLDKSGLPSDRFFAERPEGSVSTLKIQRTQQEDSAVYLCASSLPTGGGTEAFFGQGTRLTVV.